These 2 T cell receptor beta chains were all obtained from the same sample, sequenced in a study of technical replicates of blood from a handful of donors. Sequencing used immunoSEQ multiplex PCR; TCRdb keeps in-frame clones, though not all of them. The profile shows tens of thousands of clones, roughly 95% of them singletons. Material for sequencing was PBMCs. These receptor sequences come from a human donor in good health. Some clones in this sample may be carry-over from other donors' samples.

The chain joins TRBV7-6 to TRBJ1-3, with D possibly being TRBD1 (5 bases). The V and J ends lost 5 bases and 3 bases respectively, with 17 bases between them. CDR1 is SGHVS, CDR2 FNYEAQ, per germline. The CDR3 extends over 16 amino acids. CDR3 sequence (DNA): TGTGCCAGCAGCCCCGCGGCAGGGTTGATTGGAAACACCATATATTTT. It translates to CASSPAAGLIGNTIYF.

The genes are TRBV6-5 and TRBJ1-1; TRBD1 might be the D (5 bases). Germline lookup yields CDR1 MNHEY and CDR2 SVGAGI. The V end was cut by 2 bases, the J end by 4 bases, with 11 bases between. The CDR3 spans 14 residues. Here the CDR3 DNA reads TGTGCCAGCAGTTACACCGGGGGAGGCACTGAAGCTTTCTTT. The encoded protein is CASSYTGGGTEAFF.